A single T cell receptor beta chain is shown here with its context. The data originate from a study of blood T cell repertoires in COVID-19. The CDR3 covers 14 residues. Germline CDR1 reads SNHLY; CDR2 reads FYNNEI. Deletions cut 9 bases from V and 3 bases from J, with 17 bases between. Generated by immunoSEQ multiplex PCR, the TCRdb table keeps only in-frame clones and is missing some. The repertoire holds more than 95,000 clones, with around 82% as singletons. The sequence was obtained from a man in his sixties with acute or convalescent COVID-19. The material sequenced was peripheral blood. The chain is built from TRBV2 and TRBJ1-1, with D uncertain. Here the CDR3 reads CASLFRSRDTEAFF. DNA of the CDR3: TGTGCCAGTTTATTTAGGTCGAGGGACACTGAAGCTTTCTTT.